What follows are 18 T cell receptor beta chains derived from one specimen sequenced in a study of shared clonotypes between healthy human individuals. The repertoire was sequenced with immunoSEQ multiplex PCR; TCRdb's copy has only in-frame clones and lacks some. The sample lists under 850,000 clones; roughly two thirds were seen once. Input material: memory CD4+ T cells sorted from blood. Subset described: CD45RA-negative fraction. The receptor set was obtained from a woman aged 25 to 45 in good health.

The J gene is TRBJ2-2, the V gene TRBV18; 9 bases match TRBD2. J gave up 2 bases and V 0 bases, and 7 bases lay outside the gene matches. The CDR3 runs 18 residues. CDR1 KGHSH and CDR2 LQKENI come from the germline V gene. Here the CDR3 reads CASSPPNSGSSNTGELFF. Written as DNA, the CDR3 is TGTGCCAGCTCACCACCGAATAGCGGGAGTTCTAACACCGGGGAGCTGTTTTTT.

The chain carries TRBV11-2 and TRBJ2-7, with D perhaps matching TRBD1 (5 bases). The CDR3 consists of 16 residues. The V gene lost 5 bases and the J gene lost 1 base, with 18 bases spanning the gap. Germline loops: CDR1 SGHAT, CDR2 FQNNGV. CDR3 residues: CASSPRLQVQSYEQYF. CDR3 nucleotides: TGTGCCAGCAGCCCGCGCTTACAGGTTCAGTCCTACGAGCAGTACTTC.

The genes are TRBV11-2 and TRBJ2-7; D is undetermined. Germline V gene data show CDR1 as SGHAT and CDR2 as FQNNGV. The V end lost 6 bases, the J end lost 2 bases, and 17 bases lay between the germline ends. The CDR3 runs 15 residues. The CDR3 DNA reads as TGTGCCAGCAGGTTCGTGCTAGACGGAACCTACGAGCAGTACTTC. Translation gives CASRFVLDGTYEQYF.

This clone came up many times. The chain uses TRBV27 and TRBJ2-1, with TRBD2 identical over 10 bases. The germline CDR1 and CDR2 sequences are MNHEY and SMNVEV (reference sequence). Trimming removed 3 bases from V and 6 bases from J; junction bases left unmatched: 5. The CDR3 covers 15 residues. The CDR3 reads CASSFRTSGFNEQFF. CDR3 bases: TGTGCCAGCAGTTTCAGGACTAGCGGATTCAATGAGCAGTTCTTC.

This chain joins TRBV27 and TRBJ2-1, with 11 bases matching TRBD2. CDR1 is MNHEY, CDR2 SMNVEV, per germline (reference sequence). CDR3 length: 14 amino acids. Trimming cost V 7 bases and J 9 bases; bases outside gene matches: 8. CDR3 nucleotide sequence: TGTGCCAGCACATTAGCGGGAGGGCTCCCTGAGCAGTTCTTC. Translation gives CASTLAGGLPEQFF.

This chain joins TRBV19 and TRBJ1-5; 8 bases line up with TRBD1. Germline CDR1 reads LNHDA; CDR2 reads SQIVND (reference sequence). This CDR3 region has 13 residues. The CDR3 region has the DNA TGTGCTGCCGGACAGGGAGGTAATCAGCCCCAGCATTTT. It is translated as CAAGQGGNQPQHF.

The V and J genes are TRBV7-9 and TRBJ2-4, with TRBD1 matching 10 bases. This CDR3 has 16 amino acids. Germline-derived CDR1 and CDR2 are SEHNR and FQNEAQ (reference sequence). With 4 bases clipped from V and 6 bases from J, the junction kept 9 bases outside the gene matches. Here the CDR3 reads CASSSLGQGGINIQYF. The CDR3 DNA reads as TGTGCCAGCAGCTCCCTAGGACAGGGGGGAATAAACATTCAGTACTTC.

This clone was observed a few times. J is TRBJ2-3 and V is TRBV10-3; the D is unclear. This CDR3 region has 12 residues. Trimming took 6 bases from V and 4 from J, leaving 8 bases between them. CDR1 is ENHRY and CDR2 is SYGVKD in the germline V gene. The CDR3 loop reads CAISTLADTQYF. The CDR3 region has the DNA TGTGCCATCAGCACCCTAGCAGATACGCAGTATTTT.

A remark on this clone: The same CDR3 arises from other DNA sequences in this sample as well. This chain links TRBV6-5 with TRBJ2-7, with D possibly matching TRBD2 (5 bases). Germline loops: CDR1 MNHEY, CDR2 SVGAGI. Trimming cost V 4 bases and J 2 bases, with 9 bases left between them. The CDR3 totals 13 residues. The CDR3 nucleotides are TGTGCCAGCAGTTGGGCCGGGACCTACGAGCAGTACTTC. Protein sequence: CASSWAGTYEQYF.

The gene calls are TRBV9 and TRBJ2-7; tentatively, D is TRBD1 (5 bases). Between the trimmed V and J ends, which lost 1 base and 5 bases, there was a span of 13 bases. CDR3 length: 14 residues. Germline values: CDR1 SGDLS, CDR2 YYNGEE. CDR3 sequence: CASSVSWGLNEQYF. DNA of the CDR3: TGTGCCAGCAGCGTATCGTGGGGCCTCAACGAGCAGTACTTC.

This chain uses TRBV19 with TRBJ2-7; TRBD1 aligns across 8 bases. Trimming at V came to 3 bases and at J to 3 bases, leaving 7 bases not matched to a gene. The CDR3 contains 15 residues. The germline gives CDR1 LNHDA, CDR2 SQIVND (reference sequence). The CDR3 coding sequence is TGTGCCAGTAGTATCCTTCGCGGACAGGGCTACGAGCAGTACTTC. This codes for CASSILRGQGYEQYF.

V is TRBV2 and J is TRBJ2-3; possibly TRBD1 for D (7 bases). CDR3 size: 16 residues. Germline-derived CDR1 and CDR2 are SNHLY and FYNNEI. Trimming cost V 3 bases and J 0 bases, with 13 bases left between them. Here the CDR3 DNA reads TGTGCCAGCAGTGACCAGGGGGGCACGAGCACAGATACGCAGTATTTT. Protein: CASSDQGGTSTDTQYF.

The J gene is TRBJ2-1, the V gene TRBV6-5; 7 bases are a match to TRBD2. Germline CDR1 reads MNHEY; CDR2 reads SVGAGI. This CDR3 region has 15 residues. The junction had 6 bases not matched to a gene; V was cut back by 6 bases and J by 1 base. The CDR3 DNA reads as TGTGCCAGCAGCACCAGCGGGAATTCCTACAATGAGCAGTTCTTC. Amino acids: CASSTSGNSYNEQFF.

The table lists this clone with a few counts. The gene calls are TRBV18 and TRBJ2-7; the D is unclear. CDR3 length: 14 residues. V was shortened by 3 bases and J by 2 bases, with 11 bases between the two germline ends. CDR1 and CDR2 from the germline V gene are KGHSH and LQKENI. DNA of the CDR3: TGTGCCAGCTCACCTCAAGCGACTGCCTACGAGCAGTACTTC. Amino acid sequence: CASSPQATAYEQYF.

The chain links TRBV19 to TRBJ1-3; 10 bases agree with TRBD1. The CDR3 covers 17 residues. Germline CDR1 LNHDA, CDR2 SQIVND (reference sequence). Trimming cost V 7 bases and J 3 bases; bases outside gene matches: 12. CDR3 region: CASNWVGDRGNGNTIYF. For the CDR3, the DNA is TGTGCCAGTAATTGGGTCGGGGACAGGGGAAATGGAAACACCATATATTTT.

Of note for this clone: The identical CDR3 is also encoded by other nucleotide sequences in the sample. The J gene is TRBJ1-1, the V gene TRBV5-1; 11 nucleotides align to TRBD1. Germline V gene sequence: CDR1 SGHRS, CDR2 YFSETQ. The CDR3 sequence is 15 residues long. Unmatched junction bases numbered 4, after V lost 1 base and J lost 5 bases. DNA for the CDR3: TGCGCCAGCAGCTTGTCCGGGACAGGGGGGACTGAAGCTTTCTTT. This encodes CASSLSGTGGTEAFF.

The chain links TRBV21-1 to TRBJ2-3. TRBV21-1 is a listed pseudogene. The CDR3 length is 14 residues. CDR3 DNA: TGTGCCAGCAGCAAAGTAGGCAGCACAGATACGCAGTATTTT. Its translation is CASSKVGSTDTQYF.

This clone was seen a handful of times. This chain links TRBV2 with TRBJ1-4; a possible D gene is TRBD1 (6 bases). The CDR3 spans 14 residues. V was clipped by 6 bases and J by 8 bases, with 16 bases between them. Germline lookup yields CDR1 SNHLY and CDR2 FYNNEI. The CDR3: CASSGTNIGEKLFF. The CDR3 DNA reads as TGTGCCAGCAGCGGGACAAACATTGGGGAAAAACTGTTTTTT.